One T cell receptor beta chain is described in this entry. The V and J ends lost 9 bases and 0 bases, in that order; junction bases with no gene match: 8. The CDR3 totals 14 residues. CDR1 SGHTA and CDR2 FQGNSA come from the germline V gene. These data belong to a study of blood T cell repertoires in COVID-19. Participant age was about 18 to 89 years, and participants resided in roughly 25 US areas. This table comes from immunoSEQ multiplex PCR, and its TCRdb copy is limited to in-frame clones, with some not included. The sample has a few hundred thousand clones; about 86% are singletons. V is TRBV7-2 and J is TRBJ2-7, with 7 bases matching TRBD2. Sequencing input: PBMCs or T cells enriched from blood (not recorded which). This clonotype originated in a woman between 40 and 55 years old with acute COVID-19. CDR3 bases: TGTGCCAGTTCCCCACGCGGGAGCTCCTACGAGCAGTACTTC. This encodes CASSPRGSSYEQYF.